The 12 T cell receptor beta chains given below trace back to one sample, sequenced in a study of beta chain features in type 1 diabetes (dated by TCRdb to 2017 to 2018). The full study reports these points: Type 1 diabetes patients showed a moderate but significant shortening of TCRB CDR3 length in all four CD4+ subsets.

Their specific antigens are unknown. Library generation was performed with the immunoSEQ multiplex PCR assay. The entire isolated RNA was reverse transcribed using the High Capacity cDNA Reverse Transcription Kit, and thus expressed TCRB transcripts were sequenced. The immuneACCESS repertoire file appears here via TCRdb, limited to in-frame rearrangements. These files lack a portion of the clones; in checked studies, under half of the deficit traces to unresolved V genes, and the cause of the others is not known. Within this sample are some 700,000 clones, with roughly an eighth of them counted one time only. In total, the top ten clones hold 0.02% to 0.025% of the sample. Sequencing was carried out using naive CD4+ T cells from blood. The sample's cell subset or site label, decoded: true naive CD4+ T cells. The receptors were sampled from a man between 18 and 35 years old with type 1 diabetes.

The sample holds a few counts of this clone. V gene TRBV7-2 combines with J gene TRBJ2-5; tentative D call: TRBD2 (5 bases). The CDR3 contains 15 residues. The V gene's germline CDR1 is SGHTA and CDR2 FQGNSA. The ends were cut back, 4 bases at V and 3 bases at J, with 15 bases in the middle. This CDR3 reads CASSSQWDSEETQYF. CDR3 nucleotide sequence: TGTGCCAGCAGCTCTCAATGGGATAGCGAAGAGACCCAGTACTTC.

The chain joins TRBV28 to TRBJ2-5, with 8 bases identical to TRBD1. This CDR3 comprises 15 residues. Losses at the gene ends were 3 bases for V and 4 bases for J; bases not matched to a gene: 7. Germline V gene lookup returns CDR1 MDHEN and CDR2 SYDVKM. CDR3 in DNA: TGTGCCAGCAGTTTCAGGACAGGGATGATAGAGACCCAGTACTTC. Translating gives CASSFRTGMIETQYF.

The rearrangement joins TRBV30 to TRBJ1-3, with D perhaps TRBD1 (5 bases). This CDR3 spans 15 amino acids. Germline CDR1 and CDR2: GTSNPN and SVGIG (reference sequence). V lost 3 bases, J lost 9 bases, and 21 bases lay in between. The CDR3 DNA reads TGTGCCTGGAGCGGATTCCGGGACGGAAGAGGCACCATATATTTT. It yields the protein CAWSGFRDGRGTIYF.

The table lists this clone with a few counts. The chain links TRBV7-2 to TRBJ2-1, with D unclear. V shed 1 base and J shed 10 bases, with 8 bases lying between them. Germline lookup yields CDR1 SGHTA and CDR2 FQGNSA. The CDR3 is 12 residues long. CDR3 in DNA: TGTGCCAGCAGCTTAGGTCGCGGCGAGCAGTTCTTC. Protein product: CASSLGRGEQFF.

Concerning this clone: At one end the junction does not follow the germline gene, possibly because of a read error. The chain carries TRBV30 and TRBJ1-1; D unclear. This CDR3 has 13 amino acids. Looked up from germline, CDR1 is GTSNPN and CDR2 is SVGIG (reference sequence). This CDR3 is CTWSKTANTEAFF. CDR3 coding DNA: TGTACCTGGAGCAAAACAGCGAACACTGAAGCTTTCTTT. The full variable domain, its missing parts supplied by reference TRBV30 and TRBJ1-1, is SQTIHQWPATLVQPVGSPLSLECTVEGTSNPNLYWYRQAAGRGLQLLFYSVGIGQISSEVPQNLSASRPQDRQFILSSKKLLLSDSGFYLCTWSKTANTEAFFGQGTRLTVV.

This clone has only a few counts. The chain is built from TRBV9 and TRBJ2-1, with 8 bases fitting TRBD1. Germline V gene data show CDR1 as SGDLS and CDR2 as YYNGEE. The CDR3 contains 16 residues. After removal of 3 bases from V and 4 bases from J, the junction contained 9 bases not matched to a gene. The CDR3: CASSGQGPESYNEQFF. The CDR3 DNA reads as TGTGCCAGCAGCGGACAGGGGCCGGAGTCATACAATGAGCAGTTCTTC.

This clone was seen more than once but under ten times. The chain joins TRBV10-3 to TRBJ2-5; 8 nucleotides align to TRBD1. The J segment lost 5 bases and the V segment lost 10 bases, leaving 18 bases of the junction unmatched. This CDR3 spans 16 amino acids. Germline CDR1 and CDR2: ENHRY and SYGVKD. The CDR3 nucleotides read TGTGCCACTAAAATTGACAGGGGCACGATTGTTGAGACCCAGTACTTC. Encoded protein: CATKIDRGTIVETQYF.

This clone showed up just a few times. The chain uses TRBV30 and TRBJ2-5; tentative D call: TRBD1 (6 bases). CDR1 GTSNPN and CDR2 SVGIG come from the germline V gene (reference sequence). V lost 1 base to trimming and J lost 1 base, with 16 bases between them. This CDR3 has 16 amino acids. The CDR3 sequence: CAWSDTTRTVQETQYF. The CDR3 DNA sequence: TGTGCCTGGAGTGACACAACCCGGACAGTCCAAGAGACCCAGTACTTC. Looking up the rest from reference TRBV30 and TRBJ2-5 gives the full variable domain: SQTIHQWPATLVQPVGSPLSLECTVEGTSNPNLYWYRQAAGRGLQLLFYSVGIGQISSEVPQNLSASRPQDRQFILSSKKLLLSDSGFYLCAWSDTTRTVQETQYFGPGTRLLVL.

This clone has a handful of counts. The sample contains more than one DNA sequence encoding this CDR3. The CDR3, as DNA: TGCAGTGCTAGTCTACGGGAGACCCAGTACTTC. This gives the protein CSASLRETQYF. The rearrangement joins TRBV20-1 to TRBJ2-5; D gene unclear. V was trimmed by 3 bases and J by 5 bases, leaving 7 bases between them. Germline values: CDR1 DFQATT, CDR2 SNEGSKA (reference sequence). This CDR3 spans 11 amino acids.

This clone came up a few times. DNA for the CDR3: TGTGCCAGCAGCTTAGGGCCTCTAAAGATGAATCTTTACTTC. It is translated as CASSLGPLKMNLYF. The chain is built from TRBV13 and TRBJ2-7, with unresolved D. The CDR3 covers 14 residues. CDR1 is PRHDT, CDR2 FYEKMQ, per germline (reference sequence). Trimming cost V 0 bases and J 13 bases, with 19 bases left between them.

This clone was counted only a few times. This chain connects TRBV10-3 to TRBJ2-1; 13 bases agree with TRBD2. CDR3 length equals 15 residues. Trimming removed 4 bases from V and 5 bases from J; junction bases left unmatched: 2. Per germline, CDR1 ENHRY and CDR2 SYGVKD. As DNA, the CDR3 is TGTGCCATCAGTGGACTAGCGGGGGGAAACAATGAGCAGTTCTTC. It yields the protein CAISGLAGGNNEQFF.

The chain combines TRBV5-6 with TRBJ1-2; 10 bases align to TRBD1. Unmatched junction bases numbered 2, after V lost 5 bases and J lost 7 bases. This CDR3 comprises 12 residues. Germline values: CDR1 SGHDT, CDR2 YYEEEE. The CDR3 reads CASSWDRGGYTF. Here the CDR3 DNA reads TGTGCCAGCAGTTGGGACAGGGGTGGCTACACCTTC.